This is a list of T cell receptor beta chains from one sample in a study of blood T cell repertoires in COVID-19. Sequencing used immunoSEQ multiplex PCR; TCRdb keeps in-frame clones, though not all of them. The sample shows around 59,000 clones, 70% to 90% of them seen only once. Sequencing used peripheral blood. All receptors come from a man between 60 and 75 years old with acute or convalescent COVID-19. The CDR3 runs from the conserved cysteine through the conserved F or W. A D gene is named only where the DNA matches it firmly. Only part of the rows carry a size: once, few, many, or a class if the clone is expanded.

TGCGCCAGCAGCCGAGACAGGGTCGGCCAGCCCCAGCATTTT,CASSRDRVGQPQHF,TRBV4-1,NA,TRBJ1-5,TRBD1
TGTGCCAGCAGACCCCGGGACACCTTACACTCCTACGAGCAGTACTTC,CASRPRDTLHSYEQYF,TRBV28,NA,TRBJ2-7,NA
TGTGCCAGCAGTCCCCCGGGGGTACTTAGCAATCAGCCCCAGCATTTT,CASSPPGVLSNQPQHF,TRBV27,NA,TRBJ1-5,NA
TGTGCCAGTCGACTAGCGGGGGCCTACGAGCAGTACTTC,CASRLAGAYEQYF,TRBV19,NA,TRBJ2-7,TRBD2
TGCGCCAGCAGCTTGGCCCCGGCTAGCGGGAAAGAGACCCAGTACTTC,CASSLAPASGKETQYF,TRBV5-1,NA,TRBJ2-5,TRBD2
TGTGCCAGCAGCTTAACAGCGGAAGAGACCCAGTACTTC,CASSLTAEETQYF,TRBV7-9,NA,TRBJ2-5,NA
TGTGCCAGCAGCTTTCACCTTGGGGGGAGAACTGAAGCTTTCTTT,CASSFHLGGRTEAFF,TRBV12-1,NA,TRBJ1-1,NA
TGTGCCAGCACCCCCCTAGGGGTAAGGGCCTACAATGAGCAGTTCTTC,CASTPLGVRAYNEQFF,TRBV2,NA,TRBJ2-1,NA
TGTGCCAGCAGCCCTCGTATAGATCAGCCCCAGCATTTT,CASSPRIDQPQHF,TRBV9,NA,TRBJ1-5,NA
TGTGCCAGCAGTCTCATCGGGGGGGGAGCTTTCTTT,CASSLIGGGAFF,TRBV6-5,NA,TRBJ1-1,NA
TGCGCCAGCAGCGCACTAGCGGGAGGTGGCACAGATACGCAGTATTTT,CASSALAGGGTDTQYF,TRBV5-1,once,TRBJ2-3,TRBD2
TGTGCCAGCAGTTTGCAGGCTAGCGGGATCGGGGAGCTGTTTTTT,CASSLQASGIGELFF,TRBV28,NA,TRBJ2-2,TRBD2
TGTGCCAGCAGTTACCGACCTCGGGTGAAGAACACTGAAGCTTTCTTT,CASSYRPRVKNTEAFF,TRBV6-2/TRBV6-3,NA,TRBJ1-1,NA
TGTGCCAGCAGCTATGGACAGGAGAGCACAGATACGCAGTATTTT,CASSYGQESTDTQYF,TRBV11-3,NA,TRBJ2-3,TRBD1
TGTGCCAGCAGCTCCGCGGAGACGGGTGGAAACACCATATATTTT,CASSSAETGGNTIYF,TRBV5-4,NA,TRBJ1-3,NA
TGTGCCAGCAGTTACGGGGCCCCGTTCTCAGGAAACACCATATATTTT,CASSYGAPFSGNTIYF,TRBV6-5,NA,TRBJ1-3,NA
TGTGCCAGCAGTGACCTGGGACTAGCTTGGGCAGATACGCAGTATTTT,CASSDLGLAWADTQYF,TRBV6-1,NA,TRBJ2-3,TRBD2
TGTGCCAGCAGCTTCGGGGGGGCTGAAGCTTTCTTT,CASSFGGAEAFF,TRBV11-3,once,TRBJ1-1,NA
TGCAGTGCTAGTCAGGGGACTAACTATGGCTACACCTTC,CSASQGTNYGYTF,TRBV20-1,NA,TRBJ1-2,NA
TGTGCCAGCAGTTTTGGTGGTAAAACTCGCGCTTTCTTT,CASSFGGKTRAFF,TRBV28,NA,TRBJ1-1,NA
TGTGCCAGCAGCGCAAACAGGGTTGGGAGCATTCAGTACTTC,CASSANRVGSIQYF,TRBV7-2,NA,TRBJ2-4,NA
TGTGCCAGCAGTGAAGATTCTGGACTAGCGGGATTAGATACGCAGTATTTT,CASSEDSGLAGLDTQYF,TRBV2,NA,TRBJ2-3,TRBD2
TGTGCCAGCAGTCGGGTCGGCCGGCAGAGTGAGCAGTTCTTC,CASSRVGRQSEQFF,TRBV11-3,NA,TRBJ2-1,NA
TGCGCCAGCAGCTTAGCGGGAGTGGACACCGGGGAGCTGTTTTTT,CASSLAGVDTGELFF,TRBV5-1,NA,TRBJ2-2,TRBD2
TGTGCCAGCAGTCCCTTTGGGGACAGGGAGGGAACCTACAATGAGCAGTTCTTC,CASSPFGDREGTYNEQFF,TRBV27,once,TRBJ2-1,TRBD1
TGTGCCATCAGTCTTAGCATACAAGAGACCCAGTACTTC,CAISLSIQETQYF,TRBV10-3,NA,TRBJ2-5,NA
TGTGCCAGCAGCTTAGAAGACTGGCAGTTCTTC,CASSLEDWQFF,TRBV7-9,NA,TRBJ2-1,NA
TGTGCCAGCAGTCCTATGGGACAGGGATATGGCTACACCTTC,CASSPMGQGYGYTF,TRBV28,NA,TRBJ1-2,TRBD1
TGCGCCAGCAGCCAAAACAGGGGTGGCCACGAGCAGTACTTC,CASSQNRGGHEQYF,TRBV5-1,NA,TRBJ2-7,TRBD1
TGTGCCAGCAATCGGGACAGGGGGTCAGATGAGCAGTTCTTC,CASNRDRGSDEQFF,TRBV5-8,NA,TRBJ2-1,TRBD1
TGCGCCAGCAGCCAAGGCGGGGTACCTTACAATGAGCAGTTCTTC,CASSQGGVPYNEQFF,TRBV4-1,once,TRBJ2-1,NA
TGTGCCAGCTCACGACCGACAGGGGCTATCTACGAGCAGTACTTC,CASSRPTGAIYEQYF,TRBV18,NA,TRBJ2-7,TRBD1
TGTGCCAGCAGCTTGTTCCAGGGGGTCACGCAGCCCCAGCATTTT,CASSLFQGVTQPQHF,TRBV5-8,NA,TRBJ1-5,TRBD1
TGTGCCAGCAGCCTTGAGGCCGGGGAGCTGTTTTTT,CASSLEAGELFF,TRBV7-3,NA,TRBJ2-2,NA
TGTGCCTGGAGTGTAAGGTATCGAGGGTGGAACTACAATGAGCAGTTCTTC,CAWSVRYRGWNYNEQFF,TRBV30,once,TRBJ2-1,NA
TGTGCCAGCTCACCTCAGACAGGGTTCTCCTACGAGCAGTACTTC,CASSPQTGFSYEQYF,TRBV18,NA,TRBJ2-7,TRBD1
TGTGCCAGCAGCGTTGTACAGAGTTCACCCCTCCACTTT,CASSVVQSSPLHF,TRBV9,NA,TRBJ1-6,NA
TGTGCCAGCAGCTCCGGGACACCTTACTCTGGAAACACCATATATTTT,CASSSGTPYSGNTIYF,TRBV5-5,NA,TRBJ1-3,NA
TGCGCCAGCAGCCCGGTGGGGCTAGCGGGAGCCAATGAGCAGTTCTTC,CASSPVGLAGANEQFF,TRBV4-1,few,TRBJ2-1,TRBD2
TGTGCCAGCAGTTTAGCCGGGACAGGGATGTACACTGAAGCTTTCTTT,CASSLAGTGMYTEAFF,TRBV28,NA,TRBJ1-1,TRBD1
TGTGCCACCAGTGATTGGGACAGAAACGAGCAGTACTTC,CATSDWDRNEQYF,TRBV24-1,NA,TRBJ2-7,TRBD1
TGTGCCAGCAGCTTAGACAGGGCCGACGAGCAGTACTTC,CASSLDRADEQYF,TRBV11-2,NA,TRBJ2-7,NA